This T cell receptor beta chain emerged from a study of shared clonotypes between healthy human individuals. CD8 cells regarded as naive lacked CD45RO, were positively chosen for CCR7, and omitted terminally differentiated effector memory CD45RA+ cells. All the donors were Caucasian adults who lived in Nashville, Tennessee. An even split of each subset's genomic DNA across several immunoSEQ plates was performed. Study processing details: ImmunoSEQ yielded junction-only sequences lacking quality scores, so filtering differed. Clones were read by immunoSEQ multiplex PCR, and TCRdb kept only the in-frame ones, dropping some. That table supplies the V and J calls and clone size; D and trimming were determined from the DNA. The profile covers around 1,900,000 clones, with around 93% appearing a single time and under 2% taken by the ten largest. Comments on this clone: Its antigen is currently unknown.

This CDR3 has 14 residues. V gave up 6 bases and J gave up 0 bases, with 11 bases separating them. From germline, CDR1 is MDHEN and CDR2 SYDVKM. Whole-study results and caveats: Memory subsets generally showed lower estimated richness than naive subsets.

The J gene is TRBJ1-1, the V gene TRBV28; D gene ambiguous. The specimen sequenced was naive CD8+ T cells from PBMCs. The TCR was taken from a man between 18 and 29 years old in good health. Some clones in this sample may be carry-over from other donors' samples. The CDR3, as DNA: TGTGCCAGCAGCCCCGCCCCTGTGAACACTGAAGCTTTCTTT. It yields the protein CASSPAPVNTEAFF.